A selection of T cell receptor beta chains follows, all from one sample in a study of cytomegalovirus exposure and HLA in healthy donors. Using immunoSEQ multiplex PCR, the repertoire was profiled, and TCRdb retains in-frame clones only, with some absent. The profile shows approximately 210,000 clones, 79% of them singletons. The sequenced material came from PBMCs. The receptors originated from a girl between 5 and 17 years old in good health and CMV-seropositive. Each CDR3 is given with its conserved first and last residue.

TRBJ2-1,TRBV11-2,13,CASSLIPGKEQFF
TRBJ1-2,TRBV20-1,10,CSAGGDGYTF
TRBJ1-5,TRBV6-5,14,CASKDGGGNQPQHF
TRBJ2-2,TRBV5-6,15,CASSFGTSGSQELFF
TRBJ2-7,TRBV9,14,CASSASGGVHEQYF
TRBJ1-2,TRBV7-9,14,CASRLDRVNYGYTF
TRBJ1-4,TRBV4-3,17,CASSQDLDRATNEKLFF
TRBJ2-7,TRBV4-1,16,CASSQESRPGTYEQYF
TRBJ2-7,TRBV7-2,13,CASSLARGYEQYF
TRBJ1-2,TRBV10-3,13,CAISGGQGYGYTF
TRBJ2-5,TRBV5-1,16,CASSSGAAGGHETQYF
TRBJ2-5,TRBV7-9,16,CATPRQSVVDQETQYF
TRBJ2-1,TRBV5-1,14,CASSSSGGYNEQFF
TRBJ1-4,TRBV5-4,17,CASSLGLQTGVNEKLFF
TRBJ2-3,TRBV9,14,CASGETGGKDTQYF
TRBJ1-5,TRBV7-2,15,CASSTTRVGNQPQHF
TRBJ1-1,TRBV5-8,13,CASSLDRGTEAFF
TRBJ2-1,TRBV6-6,16,CASSYWEQERYNEQFF
TRBJ1-5,TRBV2,15,CASSEGGERSQPQHF
TRBJ2-4,TRBV18,15,CASFSTGGAKNIQYF
TRBJ1-5,TRBV4-1,16,CASSQATGTGDQPQHF
TRBJ1-6,TRBV6-6,15,CAHSGGGQNNSPLHF
TRBJ2-7,TRBV19,15,CASSLGGWGIYEQYF
TRBJ2-7,TRBV6-1,12,CASRQGALEQYF
TRBJ2-7,TRBV15,12,CATSRDRYEQYF
TRBJ2-3,TRBV11-2,18,CASSPTRAGGRSTDTQYF
TRBJ1-1,TRBV6-5,13,CASSFSRNTEAFF
TRBJ1-1,TRBV7-2,15,CASSSRGTTNTEAFF
TRBJ2-5,TRBV4-3,15,CASSPLAGAGETQYF
TRBJ1-6,TRBV10-3,15,CAIREAGDINSPLHF
TRBJ2-7,TRBV4-3,13,CASSQGTGFEQYF
TRBJ1-6,TRBV27,15,CASSLLGTGDSPLHF
TRBJ2-3,TRBV19,16,CASSIGGGRFTDTQYF
TRBJ2-3,TRBV18,16,CASSPTHQSPFDTQYF
TRBJ2-3,TRBV6-6,16,CASSPPRTGGTDTQYF
TRBJ2-2,TRBV6-5,14,CASSYPGFTGELFF
TRBJ1-2,TRBV5-6,14,CASSFRVGNYGYTF
TRBJ2-5,TRBV5-1,16,CASSLLGSGGRGTQYF
TRBJ2-3,TRBV6-6,13,CASAGGAADTQYF
TRBJ2-7,TRBV2,14,CASRSTGGPGEQYF
TRBJ1-2,TRBV7-9,16,CASSFGRGRGNYGYTF
TRBJ2-3,TRBV5-8,15,CASSFRGRRTDTQYF
TRBJ1-1,TRBV7-2,15,CASSLRTGGHTEAFF
TRBJ1-1,TRBV4-3,14,CASSHMRVNTEAFF
TRBJ2-7,TRBV19,14,CASSSGQRSYEQYF
TRBJ1-3,TRBV19,16,CASNLRQARSGNTIYF
TRBJ2-1,TRBV5-1,15,CASSPGITPYNEQFF
TRBJ2-5,TRBV9,13,CASSPRGQETQYF
TRBJ1-1,TRBV10-1,12,CASSGDNTEAFF
TRBJ2-1,TRBV4-3,16,CASSQGASGGDNEQFF
TRBJ1-5,TRBV6-1,14,CASKGASSNQPQHF
TRBJ2-3,TRBV9,16,CASSATPTGNTDTQYF
TRBJ2-2,TRBV5-1,15,CASSLRTVNTGELFF
TRBJ2-7,TRBV6-1,13,CASSLGGVNEQYF
TRBJ1-6,TRBV2,14,CASSDGQGNSPLHF